This T cell receptor (beta chain) originates from a study of Graves' ophthalmopathy and Graves' hyperthyroidism. The authors amplified TCR beta CDR3 regions, and they did so from RNA transcripts for repertoire sequencing. The authors performed first-round RT-PCR with HTBI primers and then a second-round multiplex PCR. TCRdb passed the multiplex PCR reads through MiXCR, listing each CDR3 protein once. The data contain more than 1,000,000 distinct CDR3 sequences, 35% to 40% of them singletons. Study observations and caveats: For separating ophthalmopathy from stable hyperthyroidism, a 13-signature model gave 85% to 90% sensitivity and approximately 76% specificity. The model flagged ophthalmopathy progression at roughly 71% sensitivity and around 72% specificity.

Among the hyperthyroidism patients, all were newly diagnosed, aged 18 to 65, with under 2 months' duration. Exclusion criteria comprised other autoimmune diseases, uncontrolled infections, pregnancy or lactation in patients. Trimming shortened V by 10 bases and J by 4 bases, and 16 bases separated the two germline ends. CDR1 and CDR2 from the germline V gene are ENHRY and SYGVKD. This CDR3 spans 13 amino acids. A remark on this clonotype: Its antigen is still unknown.

This clonotype originated in an adult man with Graves' hyperthyroidism. This chain connects TRBV10-3 to TRBJ1-1, with D unresolved. The specimen sequenced was peripheral blood or thyroid tissue (not recorded which). CDR3 in DNA: TGTGCCACCTCGAAGGAGGAGGGCACTGAAGCTTTCTTT. Amino acids: CATSKEEGTEAFF.